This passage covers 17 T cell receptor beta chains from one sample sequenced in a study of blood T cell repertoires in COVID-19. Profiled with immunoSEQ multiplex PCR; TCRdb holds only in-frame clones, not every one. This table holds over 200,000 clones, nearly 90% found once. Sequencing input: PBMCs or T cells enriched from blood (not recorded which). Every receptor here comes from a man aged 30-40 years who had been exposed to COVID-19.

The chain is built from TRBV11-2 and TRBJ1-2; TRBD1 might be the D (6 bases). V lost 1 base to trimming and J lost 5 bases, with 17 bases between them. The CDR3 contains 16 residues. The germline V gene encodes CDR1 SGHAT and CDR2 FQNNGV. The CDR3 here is CASSLGPTRTAYGYTF. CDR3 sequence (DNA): TGTGCCAGCAGCTTAGGTCCCACCAGGACAGCTTATGGCTACACCTTC.

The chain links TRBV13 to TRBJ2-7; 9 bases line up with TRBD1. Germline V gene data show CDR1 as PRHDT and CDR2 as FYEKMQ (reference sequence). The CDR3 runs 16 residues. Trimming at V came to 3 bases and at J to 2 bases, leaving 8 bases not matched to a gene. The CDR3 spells CASSFLRTGAAYEQYF. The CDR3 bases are TGTGCCAGCAGCTTCCTCCGGACAGGGGCCGCCTACGAGCAGTACTTC.

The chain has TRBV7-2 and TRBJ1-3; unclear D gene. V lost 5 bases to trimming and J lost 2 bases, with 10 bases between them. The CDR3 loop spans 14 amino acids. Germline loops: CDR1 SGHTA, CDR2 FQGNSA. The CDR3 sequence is CASSPRAAGNTIYF. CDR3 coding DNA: TGTGCCAGCAGCCCCCGAGCGGCTGGAAACACCATATATTTT.

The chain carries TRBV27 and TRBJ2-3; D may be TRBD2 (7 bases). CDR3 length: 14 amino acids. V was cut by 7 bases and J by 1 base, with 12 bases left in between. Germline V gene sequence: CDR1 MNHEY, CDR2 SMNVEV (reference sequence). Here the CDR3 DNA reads TGTGCCAGCACCACGGGGGGCGGCACAGATACGCAGTATTTT. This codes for CASTTGGGTDTQYF.

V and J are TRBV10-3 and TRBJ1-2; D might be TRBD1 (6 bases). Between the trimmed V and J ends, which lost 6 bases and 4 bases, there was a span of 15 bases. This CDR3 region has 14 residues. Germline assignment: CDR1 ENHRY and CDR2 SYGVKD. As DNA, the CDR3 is TGTGCCATCAGCCACCCGGTGGACAGCTATGGCTACACCTTC. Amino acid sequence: CAISHPVDSYGYTF.

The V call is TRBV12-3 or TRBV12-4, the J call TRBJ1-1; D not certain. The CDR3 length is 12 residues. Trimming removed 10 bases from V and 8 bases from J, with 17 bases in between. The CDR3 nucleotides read TGTGCCATCTCGTCCGGGTTACTAGAAGCTTTCTTT. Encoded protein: CAISSGLLEAFF.

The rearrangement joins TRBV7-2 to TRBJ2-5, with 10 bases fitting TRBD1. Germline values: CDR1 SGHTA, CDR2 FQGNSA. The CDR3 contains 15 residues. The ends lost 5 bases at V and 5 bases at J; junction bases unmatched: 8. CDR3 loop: CASSPDRGRGETQYF. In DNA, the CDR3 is TGTGCCAGCAGCCCAGACAGGGGGCGAGGGGAGACCCAGTACTTC.

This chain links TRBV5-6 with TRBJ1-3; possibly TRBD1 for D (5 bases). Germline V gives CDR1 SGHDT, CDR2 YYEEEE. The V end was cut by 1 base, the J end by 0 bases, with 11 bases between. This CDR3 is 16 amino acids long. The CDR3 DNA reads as TGTGCCAGCAGCTTGCCAGGGAGGGACTCTGGAAACACCATATATTTT. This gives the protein CASSLPGRDSGNTIYF.

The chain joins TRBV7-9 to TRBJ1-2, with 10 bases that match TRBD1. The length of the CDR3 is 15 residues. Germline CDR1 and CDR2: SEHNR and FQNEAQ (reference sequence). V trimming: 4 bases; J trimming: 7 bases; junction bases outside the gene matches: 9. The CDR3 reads CASSSTGTGVLGYTF. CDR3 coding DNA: TGTGCCAGCAGCTCTACCGGGACAGGGGTTCTTGGCTACACCTTC. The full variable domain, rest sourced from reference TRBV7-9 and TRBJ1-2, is DTGVSQNPRHKITKRGQNVTFRCDPISEHNRLYWYRQTLGQGPEFLTYFQNEAQLEKSRLLSDRFSAERPKGSFSTLEIQRTEQGDSAMYLCASSSTGTGVLGYTFGSGTRLTVV.

The CDR3 DNA follows: TGTGCCAGCAGCTCAACGACAGGGAATGGGACACCCCTCCACTTT. Translating gives CASSSTTGNGTPLHF. The rearrangement joins TRBV7-9 to TRBJ1-6, with 7 bases fitting TRBD1. Germline CDR1 reads SEHNR; CDR2 reads FQNEAQ (reference sequence). The CDR3 loop spans 15 amino acids. V was pared by 4 bases and J by 11 bases, with 11 bases of the junction left unmatched.

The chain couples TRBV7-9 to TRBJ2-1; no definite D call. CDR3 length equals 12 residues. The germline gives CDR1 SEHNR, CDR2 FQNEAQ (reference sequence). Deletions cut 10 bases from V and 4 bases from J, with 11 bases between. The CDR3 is CATPSRYNEQFF. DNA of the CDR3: TGTGCCACTCCAAGCAGGTACAATGAGCAGTTCTTC.

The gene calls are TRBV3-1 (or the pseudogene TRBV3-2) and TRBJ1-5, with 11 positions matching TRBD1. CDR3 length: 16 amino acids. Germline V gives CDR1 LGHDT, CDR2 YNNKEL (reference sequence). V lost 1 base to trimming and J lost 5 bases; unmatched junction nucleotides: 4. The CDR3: CASSQGTGGLHQPQHF. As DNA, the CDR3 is TGTGCCAGCAGCCAAGGGACAGGGGGCCTCCATCAGCCCCAGCATTTT.

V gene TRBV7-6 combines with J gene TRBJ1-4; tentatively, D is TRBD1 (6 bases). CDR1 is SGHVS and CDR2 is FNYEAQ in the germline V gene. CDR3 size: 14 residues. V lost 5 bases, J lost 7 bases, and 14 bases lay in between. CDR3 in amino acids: CASSLSGGGEKLFF. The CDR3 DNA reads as TGTGCCAGCAGCCTAAGTGGGGGCGGTGAAAAACTGTTTTTT.

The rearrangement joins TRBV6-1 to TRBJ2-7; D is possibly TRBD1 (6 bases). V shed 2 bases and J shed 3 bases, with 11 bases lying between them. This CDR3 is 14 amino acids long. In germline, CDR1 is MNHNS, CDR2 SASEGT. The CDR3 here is CASSENRVYYEQYF. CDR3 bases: TGTGCCAGCAGTGAAAACAGGGTGTACTACGAGCAGTACTTC.

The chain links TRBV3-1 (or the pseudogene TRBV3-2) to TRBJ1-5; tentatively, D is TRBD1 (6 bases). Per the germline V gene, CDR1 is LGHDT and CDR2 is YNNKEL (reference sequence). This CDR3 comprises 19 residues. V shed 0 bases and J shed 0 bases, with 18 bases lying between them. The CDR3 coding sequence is TGTGCCAGCAGCCAAGATTCTAAGGCGGGGGCCATTAGCAATCAGCCCCAGCATTTT. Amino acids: CASSQDSKAGAISNQPQHF.

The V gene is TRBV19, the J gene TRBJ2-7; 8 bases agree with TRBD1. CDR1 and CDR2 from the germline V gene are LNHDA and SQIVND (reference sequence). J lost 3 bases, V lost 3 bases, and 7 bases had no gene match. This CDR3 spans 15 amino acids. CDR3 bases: TGTGCCAGTAGTATTCAGGACAGGGATATCTACGAGCAGTACTTC. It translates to CASSIQDRDIYEQYF. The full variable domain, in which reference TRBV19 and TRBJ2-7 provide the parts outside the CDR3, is DGGITQSPKYLFRKEGQNVTLSCEQNLNHDAMYWYRQDPGQGLRLIYYSQIVNDFQKGDIAEGYSVSREKKESFPLTVTSAQKNPTAFYLCASSIQDRDIYEQYFGPGTRLTVT.

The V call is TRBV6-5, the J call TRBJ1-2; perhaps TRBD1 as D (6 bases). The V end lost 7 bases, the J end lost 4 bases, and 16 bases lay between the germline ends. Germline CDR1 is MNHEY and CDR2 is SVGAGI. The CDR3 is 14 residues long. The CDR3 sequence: CASKSPGHTYGYTF. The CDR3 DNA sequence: TGTGCCAGCAAGTCACCGGGACACACCTATGGCTACACCTTC.